This T cell receptor (beta chain) appears in the sequencing data of a study of T cell responses to AZD1222 COVID-19 vaccine (dated by TCRdb to 2020 to 2023). About the full investigation: A total of 230 to 250 trial participants underwent TCR sequencing, of whom some 200 had received two doses of AZD1222 and approximately 25 had received two doses of the MenACWY control vaccine. Enrollment into the trials was organized by age into subgroups of 18-55, 56-69 and 70-plus years, and those subgroups contained roughly 150, 30 and 60 TCR-sequenced participants, respectively. General findings and caveats noted by the study authors: Conclusions about previously exposed vaccinees are limited, since just a handful of AZD1222 recipients were seropositive for SARS-CoV-2 at baseline. Because no day 14 peak-response samples were available, repertoires were characterized only after the peak T cell response. Nearly half of unique spike-specific TCRs reportedly recognized epitopes outside regions mutated in the B.1.351 and B.1.1.7 variants. Most participants were white British and females outnumbered males, and the authors suggested that clonal diversity may have been underestimated. The whole spike protein was spanned by vaccine-associated CD4 TCRs, and dominant responses were seen in regions 160-218 and 743-854. After two AZD1222 doses, both the breadth and the depth of spike-specific TCRs were significantly higher than at day 0 and than in MenACWY recipients. In the small 56-69-year group, the increase in depth fell short of significance, most likely because of low power.

V loses 2 bases of germline sequence and J loses 3 bases, and the interval between the two ends is 8 bases. CDR1 and CDR2 were assigned from the germline V gene as SGHRS and YFSETQ. The CDR3, cysteine through phenylalanine, is 13 amino acids long. Only the CDR3 DNA is retained, 39 bases long and in frame from the first base. The sample's time point label is to be understood as: about 28 days (+/-7) after the second vaccine dose. AZD1222 recipients given second doses at about 4 weeks or at about 12 weeks were pooled, since spike-specific TCR depth and breadth were not found to differ between the two schedules. The vaccinee samples were drawn from two UK trials, COV001 and COV002, one of which was a single-blind randomized controlled phase 2/3 trial testing AZD1222 (ChAdOx1 nCoV-19) in healthy adults. For TCRbeta chain sequencing, PBMC samples from trial participants were taken at day 0 and at day 28 after the second dose.

The CDR3 regions of human TCRbeta chains were analyzed by immunosequencing. The authors processed their data as follows. TCRs in the repertoires were matched against a reference library of SARS-CoV-2-specific TCRs that had been generated with the MIRA antigen-specificity platform. Breadth meant the fraction of unique TCRs that were SARS-CoV-2-associated, whereas depth meant the fraction of total T cells that were SARS-CoV-2-associated. Each spike-specific TCR was assigned to its reactive spike region and to a CD4 or CD8 class using the MIRA data. Log10-transformed breadth and depth values were compared by one-way ANOVA with Sidak's multiple comparisons tests. In TCRdb, the immuneACCESS table is reduced to in-frame sequences with V and J assigned. These tables do not hold every clone; where another copy was compared, an unresolved V gene accounts for under half, and the others remain unexplained. The V and J calls and clone size are taken from that table; D and trimming were inferred from the DNA. The sample yields about 120,000 clones; around 83% were counted once. The top ten clones comprise roughly a quarter of the sample.

This clone was picked up a small number of times. Its antigen remains undetermined. It has no much larger one-base neighbor in the sample; base qualities were not kept. Recombination connected TRBV5-1 to TRBJ1-1; too little of a D gene remains to name it. Sequenced here: peripheral blood, sampled 28 days after the second AZD1222 dose. The origin of this receptor is an adult who received the AZD1222 COVID-19 vaccine. The sequenced DNA is TGCGCCAGCAGCTTAGGGTGGGACACTGAAGCTTTCTTT. Its protein is CASSLGWDTEAFF. With all but the CDR3 taken from the reference TRBV5-1 and TRBJ1-1 genes, the full variable domain is: KAGVTQTPRYLIKTRGQQVTLSCSPISGHRSVSWYQQTPGQGLQFLFEYFSETQRNKGNFPGRFSGRQFSNSRSEMNVSTLELGDSALYLCASSLGWDTEAFFGQGTRLTVV.